One and the same sample provided the 20 T cell receptor beta chains below, sequenced in a study of T cells in tuberculosis. Only in-frame clones appear in the TCRdb table, and some are missing; sequencing was by immunoSEQ multiplex PCR. The sample has about 25,000 clones, around 94% seen once; the top ten hold about a sixth. The sequenced sample was PBMCs. Every receptor here comes from a donor aged 10 to 29 with latent tuberculosis or without tuberculosis infection. Some clones in this sample may be carry-over from other donors' samples.

This clone has just one count. The chain joins TRBV7-9 to TRBJ2-7, with D maybe TRBD2 (6 bases). The CDR3 runs to 14 residues. Looked up from germline, CDR1 is SEHNR and CDR2 is FQNEAQ (reference sequence). V was cut by 5 bases and J by 9 bases, with 20 bases left in between. This CDR3 is CASSPGTGLVGQYF. The DNA of the CDR3 is TGTGCCAGCAGCCCCGGGACGGGACTGGTCGGGCAGTACTTC.

The chain has TRBV6-1 and TRBJ1-1; D remains ambiguous. Deletions cut 8 bases from V and 8 bases from J, with 15 bases between. The CDR3 is made up of 12 amino acids. CDR1 and CDR2 (germline): MNHNS, SASEGT. The CDR3 sequence is CASLPARGEAFF. CDR3 sequence (DNA): TGTGCCAGCCTTCCGGCCCGAGGGGAAGCTTTCTTT.

The rearrangement joins TRBV18 to TRBJ2-3; 8 bases are shared with TRBD1. Per the germline V gene, CDR1 is KGHSH and CDR2 is LQKENI. V was pared by 3 bases and J by 4 bases, with 6 bases of the junction left unmatched. CDR3 length: 15 residues. Here the CDR3 reads CASSPGRGRPDTQYF. In nucleotides, the CDR3 is TGTGCCAGCTCACCGGGCAGGGGGCGCCCAGATACGCAGTATTTT.

The chain joins TRBV6-5 to TRBJ1-3; D gene ambiguous. The CDR3 spans 13 residues. Trimming cost V 10 bases and J 2 bases, with 12 bases left between them. Germline V gene sequence: CDR1 MNHEY, CDR2 SVGAGI. The CDR3 sequence: CATSLVAGNTIYF. DNA for the CDR3: TGTGCCACTTCCCTCGTAGCTGGAAACACCATATATTTT.

The chain recombines TRBV18 with TRBJ2-7, with 10 positions matching TRBD1. This CDR3 has 15 residues. Germline-derived CDR1 and CDR2 are KGHSH and LQKENI. V lost 4 bases, J lost 3 bases, and 6 bases stayed unmatched. CDR3 DNA: TGTGCCAGCTCACTCGGGACAGGGGCCTTCTACGAGCAGTACTTC. Protein sequence: CASSLGTGAFYEQYF.

V gene TRBV27 combines with J gene TRBJ2-1, with D perhaps TRBD2 (6 bases). Trimming left V 6 bases short and J 0 bases short, with 9 bases between. This CDR3 is 14 amino acids long. Germline CDR1 reads MNHEY; CDR2 reads SMNVEV (reference sequence). DNA of the CDR3: TGTGCCAGCAGCACCGGGAGCTCCTACAATGAGCAGTTCTTC. It codes for CASSTGSSYNEQFF.

V usage is TRBV7-2 and J usage is TRBJ1-5; D is perhaps TRBD1 (5 bases). Germline V CDR1 and CDR2: SGHTA, FQGNSA. CDR3 length: 14 amino acids. V was pared by 4 bases and J by 6 bases, with 13 bases between. CDR3: CASSSQRGSQPQHF. The CDR3 nucleotides read TGTGCCAGCAGCTCCCAACGGGGGAGTCAGCCCCAGCATTTT.

This rearrangement joins TRBV6-5 to TRBJ2-7; 10 positions agree with TRBD1. Germline V gene lookup returns CDR1 MNHEY and CDR2 SVGAGI. V lost 6 bases, J lost 1 base, and 3 bases stayed unmatched. This CDR3 comprises 14 residues. CDR3 sequence: CASRPGQGSYEQYF. In nucleotides, the CDR3 is TGTGCCAGCAGACCGGGACAGGGGTCCTACGAGCAGTACTTC.

This chain connects TRBV6-6 to TRBJ2-5; a weak D match, TRBD1 (6 bases). This CDR3 is built from 14 residues. The V end was cut by 5 bases, the J end by 1 base, with 11 bases between. CDR1 is MNHNY and CDR2 is SVGAGI in the germline V gene (reference sequence). CDR3 residues: CASSGHRAQETQYF. The CDR3 bases are TGTGCCAGCAGTGGGCACAGGGCCCAAGAGACCCAGTACTTC.

The V gene is TRBV10-3, the J gene TRBJ2-4; possibly TRBD1 for D (5 bases). The CDR3 length is 17 residues. The V gene's germline CDR1 is ENHRY and CDR2 SYGVKD. V lost 2 bases to trimming and J lost 0 bases, with 14 bases between them. CDR3 nucleotide sequence: TGTGCCATCAGTGAGCGAACAGGCAGTCTAGCCAAAAACATTCAGTACTTC. It specifies CAISERTGSLAKNIQYF.

The rearrangement uses TRBV9 and TRBJ2-1; maybe TRBD2 (6 bases). The CDR3 runs to 13 residues. CDR1 and CDR2 (germline): SGDLS, YYNGEE. Trimming stripped 5 bases from V and 6 bases from J, with 12 bases between. CDR3 DNA sequence: TGTGCCAGCAGACGGGGAGGCGGCAATGAGCAGTTCTTC. This codes for CASRRGGGNEQFF.

The genes are TRBV29-1 and TRBJ2-3; TRBD2 agrees at 10 bases. Trimming at V came to 7 bases and at J to 5 bases, leaving 18 bases not matched to a gene. Germline values: CDR1 SQVTM, CDR2 ANQGSEA. This CDR3 comprises 17 residues. CDR3 loop: CSAPGLAPSSPGDTQYF. The DNA for the CDR3 is TGCAGCGCGCCGGGACTAGCGCCCTCTTCACCCGGAGATACGCAGTATTTT.

The chain is built from TRBV4-2 and TRBJ1-5, with TRBD1 matching 12 bases. Per germline, CDR1 LGHNA and CDR2 YNFKEQ. The CDR3 totals 24 residues. The V and J ends lost 0 bases and 6 bases, in that order; junction bases with no gene match: 27. DNA for the CDR3: TGTGCCAGCAGCCAAGATCGGGTGGTACTATCCAGGCCCGGGACAGGGGGCCCAGGTCAGCCCCAGCATTTT. Its protein is CASSQDRVVLSRPGTGGPGQPQHF.

The chain combines TRBV7-9 with TRBJ1-6; the D gene is possibly TRBD1 (6 bases). The V end lost 5 bases, the J end lost 10 bases, and 18 bases lay between the germline ends. The CDR3 runs to 15 residues. CDR1 is SEHNR and CDR2 is FQNEAQ in the germline V gene (reference sequence). Here the CDR3 DNA reads TGTGCCAGCAGCCCAAGGACAGTATTCGACTCACCCCTCCACTTT. Translating it yields CASSPRTVFDSPLHF.

The rearrangement joins TRBV27 to TRBJ2-2; D perhaps matches TRBD1 (6 bases). Germline V gene data show CDR1 as MNHEY and CDR2 as SMNVEV (reference sequence). Trimming cost V 3 bases and J 4 bases, with 36 bases left between them. The CDR3 is 23 residues long. This CDR3 is CASSFAGGRKSWAYRVITGELFF. CDR3 nucleotide sequence: TGTGCCAGCAGTTTTGCGGGTGGCCGTAAATCTTGGGCGTACAGGGTGATCACCGGGGAGCTGTTTTTT.

This chain links TRBV30 with TRBJ2-7; tentatively, D is TRBD2 (5 bases). From germline, CDR1 is GTSNPN and CDR2 SVGIG (reference sequence). This CDR3 contains 19 residues. The V end was cut by 0 bases, the J end by 0 bases, with 24 bases between. In DNA, the CDR3 is TGTGCCTGGAGTGTAATTTGGATCAGCGGTCATCAGAGCTCCTACGAGCAGTACTTC. It is translated as CAWSVIWISGHQSSYEQYF.

This chain links TRBV6-5 with TRBJ2-7; maybe TRBD1 (6 bases). V lost 7 bases to trimming and J lost 5 bases, with 15 bases between them. Germline V gene sequence: CDR1 MNHEY, CDR2 SVGAGI. The CDR3 has 13 amino acids. The CDR3 DNA reads TGTGCCAGCACTACTCCTCAGGGGAACGAGCAGTACTTC. Protein product: CASTTPQGNEQYF.

This clone has a single count. This chain joins TRBV6-6 and TRBJ2-7, with D possibly TRBD1 on 6 matching bases. The V and J ends lost 2 bases and 3 bases respectively, with 11 bases between them. Germline CDR1 and CDR2: MNHNY and SVGAGI (reference sequence). The CDR3 has 14 residues. This CDR3 reads CASSYNPDSYEQYF. The CDR3 DNA is TGTGCCAGCAGTTACAACCCGGACAGCTACGAGCAGTACTTC.

This clone was observed a single time. This chain links TRBV5-1 with TRBJ2-5; a possible D gene is TRBD2 (6 bases). V lost 9 bases and J 2 bases, leaving 14 bases between the germline ends. The CDR3 length is 13 residues. The V gene's germline CDR1 is SGHRS and CDR2 YFSETQ. In DNA, the CDR3 is TGCGCCACCCGAGGCGGGGATCAAGAGACCCAGTACTTC. Amino acids: CATRGGDQETQYF.

The chain joins TRBV7-8 to TRBJ2-7; 7 nucleotides align to TRBD1. V lost 5 bases to trimming and J lost 2 bases; unmatched junction nucleotides: 6. Germline CDR1 reads SGHVS; CDR2 reads FQNEAQ. CDR3 size: 14 residues. Here the CDR3 reads CASSIRDSPYEQYF. In DNA form, the CDR3 reads TGTGCCAGCAGCATTCGGGACAGCCCCTACGAGCAGTACTTC.